Below are 24 T cell receptor beta chains sequenced from a single sample in a study of regulatory T cells in long-lasting Graves disease (dated by TCRdb to the early 2020s). Interpreted using the paper, the time point label stands for: persistent/refractory GD, antithyroid drugs over 5 years with positive TRAb. For both TCR sequencing and RNA sequencing, RNA was extracted from PBMCs using TRIzol. Library creation used multiplex PCR. The run used an Illumina HiSeq 4000. To build TCR beta libraries, CDR3 regions were amplified by Arm-PCR using iRepertoire HTBI primers. TCRdb itself trimmed the public reads at Q25 with fastp, ran MiXCR and retained productive beta chains. Each CDR3 protein gets just one entry, which takes the most common genes and DNA from the rows behind it. The sample includes around 430,000 distinct CDR3 sequences, with about 22% observed a single time. Around 12% of the sample rests with the top ten.

The sample here was peripheral blood mononuclear cells (PBMCs), taken when the disease was refractory, from a patient treated with antithyroid drugs. These receptor sequences come from a female donor with Graves disease.

This clonotype was detected many times. One junction end disagrees with the germline gene, perhaps due to a read error. The V gene is TRBV5-1, the J gene TRBJ2-4; D unresolved. The V gene's germline CDR1 is SGHRS and CDR2 YFSETQ. The CDR3 covers 14 residues. The CDR3 loop reads CASSQTVAKNIQYF. Written as DNA, the CDR3 is TGTGCCAGCAGTCAAACAGTAGCCAAAAACATTCAGTACTTC.

This clonotype has at least ten counts. The chain has TRBV15 and TRBJ1-2, with D unresolved. Trimming shortened V by 0 bases and J by 3 bases, and 5 bases separated the two germline ends. Germline-derived CDR1 and CDR2 are LNHNV and YYDKDF (reference sequence). This CDR3 has 13 amino acids. This CDR3 reads CATSRDPDYGYTF. As DNA, the CDR3 is TGTGCCACCAGCAGAGATCCCGACTATGGCTACACCTTC.

There are many counts of this clonotype. The chain couples TRBV27 to TRBJ1-1; maybe TRBD1 (6 bases). This CDR3 has 16 amino acids. With 5 bases removed from V and 1 base from J, the gap between germline ends came to 17 bases. The germline gives CDR1 MNHEY, CDR2 SMNVEV (reference sequence). The CDR3 DNA is TGTGCCAGCAGTCTCCCGGGACAACCTAAGAACACTGAAGCTTTCTTT. Amino acids: CASSLPGQPKNTEAFF.

The V call is TRBV20-1, the J call TRBJ1-1; TRBD1 might be the D (5 bases). V shed 1 base and J shed 11 bases, with 14 bases lying between them. There are 12 residues in the CDR3. CDR1 and CDR2 from the germline V gene are DFQATT and SNEGSKA (reference sequence). The CDR3 nucleotides are TGCAGTGCTAGAGGGCAGGGAGGGGAGGCTTTCTTT. Translation gives CSARGQGGEAFF.

Of note for this clonotype: A far more abundant clone sits one base away, making this likely a read error. The chain recombines TRBV6-1 with TRBJ1-2; perhaps TRBD1 as D (6 bases). CDR1 and CDR2 from the germline V gene are MNHNS and SASEGT. V lost 5 bases to trimming and J lost 1 base, with 14 bases between them. This CDR3 region has 15 residues. The CDR3 region is CASSPGQLLNYGYTF. The CDR3 DNA sequence: TGTGCCAGCAGTCCAGGACAGCTACTTAACTATGGCTACACCTTC.

This clonotype came up many times. This chain uses TRBV10-3 with TRBJ1-1; TRBD1 matches 7 bases. V gave up 4 bases and J gave up 8 bases; unmatched junction bases: 10. The CDR3 extends over 14 amino acids. Germline V gene data show CDR1 as ENHRY and CDR2 as SYGVKD. The CDR3 loop reads CAISGFEGAYEAFF. DNA of the CDR3: TGTGCCATCAGTGGCTTTGAGGGGGCCTACGAAGCTTTCTTT.

This clonotype has a count of ten or more. The chain recombines TRBV12-3 or TRBV12-4 with TRBJ1-1; 10 positions agree with TRBD1. CDR3 length equals 12 residues. The ends lost 5 bases at V and 8 bases at J; junction bases unmatched: 2. The CDR3 sequence: CASSGTGEEAFF. CDR3 nucleotide sequence: TGTGCCAGCAGTGGGACAGGGGAAGAAGCTTTCTTT.

This clonotype was recorded many times. CDR3 residues: CALEKPGQEAFF. In nucleotides, the CDR3 is TGTGCATTGGAAAAGCCGGGACAGGAAGCTTTCTTT. The genes are TRBV2 and TRBJ1-1; 7 bases are shared with TRBD1. Germline CDR1 SNHLY, CDR2 FYNNEI. This CDR3 spans 12 amino acids.

The V and J genes are TRBV19 and TRBJ1-1, with D perhaps TRBD1 (5 bases). The CDR3 extends over 14 amino acids. V lost 5 bases and J lost 0, with 10 bases in between. The V gene's germline CDR1 is LNHDA and CDR2 SQIVND (reference sequence). The CDR3: CASSQGSMNTEAFF. For the CDR3, the DNA is TGTGCCAGTAGTCAGGGTTCGATGAACACTGAAGCTTTCTTT.

This clonotype was seen ten or more times. This chain uses TRBV12-3 or TRBV12-4 with TRBJ1-1; the D gene is possibly TRBD1 (5 bases). Deletions cut 6 bases from V and 8 bases from J, with 28 bases between. The CDR3 runs 17 residues. CDR3 bases: TGTGCCAGCAGCTCCCGTTTCGGGACCGGGAAACTCAACGAAGCTTTCTTT. Amino acids: CASSSRFGTGKLNEAFF.

This clonotype has a count of ten or more. The CDR3 nucleotides read TGTGCCAGCAGCTATGGGGCAGCGAACACTGAAGCTTTCTTT. This sequence encodes CASSYGAANTEAFF. The chain uses TRBV6-5 and TRBJ1-1; TRBD1 might be the D (5 bases). Germline V gives CDR1 MNHEY, CDR2 SVGAGI. Trimming left V 6 bases short and J 1 base short, with 12 bases between. The CDR3 runs 14 residues.

The chain carries TRBV7-9 and TRBJ1-1, with D perhaps matching TRBD1 (5 bases). The CDR3 loop spans 14 amino acids. Germline V gene sequence: CDR1 SEHNR, CDR2 FQNEAQ (reference sequence). The germline V and J ends were trimmed by 1 base and 4 bases, with 10 bases remaining between them. The CDR3 region is CASSLVGVGTEAFF. In DNA form, the CDR3 reads TGTGCCAGCAGCTTAGTGGGGGTGGGCACTGAAGCTTTCTTT.

The chain recombines TRBV5-6 with TRBJ2-1, with D tentatively TRBD1 or TRBD2 (5 bases each). V shed 4 bases and J shed 5 bases, with 13 bases lying between them. This CDR3 region has 14 residues. In germline, CDR1 is SGHDT, CDR2 YYEEEE. The CDR3 nucleotides are TGTGCCAGCAGCCCTAACCCGGGGCACAATGAGCAGTTCTTC. Its translation: CASSPNPGHNEQFF.

The chain has TRBV6-1 and TRBJ1-3; 11 bases line up with TRBD1. The trim removed 5 bases at V and 4 bases at J, leaving 4 bases unmatched. Per germline, CDR1 MNHNS and CDR2 SASEGT. The CDR3 spans 15 residues. The CDR3 DNA follows: TGTGCCAGCAGTCTGGACAGGGGGCAAGGAAACACCATATATTTT. Translating it yields CASSLDRGQGNTIYF.

The chain employs TRBV30 and TRBJ2-5, with D maybe TRBD2 (7 bases). Germline V gene lookup returns CDR1 GTSNPN and CDR2 SVGIG (reference sequence). The CDR3 runs 13 residues. With 5 bases removed from V and 1 base from J, the gap between germline ends came to 11 bases. The CDR3 loop reads CAWGGGFQETQYF. The CDR3, as DNA: TGTGCCTGGGGGGGGGGCTTCCAAGAGACCCAGTACTTC. Drawing the rest from reference TRBV30 and TRBJ2-5, the complete variable domain is SQTIHQWPATLVQPVGSPLSLECTVEGTSNPNLYWYRQAAGRGLQLLFYSVGIGQISSEVPQNLSASRPQDRQFILSSKKLLLSDSGFYLCAWGGGFQETQYFGPGTRLLVL.

The V gene is TRBV7-8, the J gene TRBJ1-5; tentatively, D is TRBD1 (6 bases). CDR1 and CDR2 (germline): SGHVS, FQNEAQ. The CDR3 length is 14 residues. V was clipped by 2 bases and J by 5 bases, with 10 bases between them. CDR3 sequence reads: CASSLSRGDQPQHF. The DNA for the CDR3 is TGTGCCAGCAGCTTAAGTAGGGGGGATCAGCCCCAGCATTTT.

As concerns this clonotype: One end of the junction fails to match germline, which may point to a read error. This sequence joins TRBV9 and TRBJ1-2; possible D gene TRBD1, 6 bases. Per germline, CDR1 SGDLS and CDR2 YYNGEE. The CDR3 extends over 16 amino acids. CDR3 nucleotides: TGTACCAGCAAAGCTATCGGGACACCAGAGAACTATGGCTACACCTTC. Translating gives CTSKAIGTPENYGYTF.

With regard to this clonotype: Germline is not matched at one junction end, which may reflect a read error. The V gene is TRBV30, the J gene TRBJ1-1; no definite D call. The germline CDR1 and CDR2 sequences are GTSNPN and SVGIG (reference sequence). The CDR3 is 13 residues long. CDR3 amino acids: CAWSGSFNAETFF. CDR3 nucleotide sequence: TGTGCCTGGAGTGGTAGCTTTAACGCTGAAACTTTCTTT.

This clonotype appeared a few times. The rearrangement uses TRBV5-1 and TRBJ1-5; the D is unclear. This CDR3 is built from 15 residues. Germline V gives CDR1 SGHRS, CDR2 YFSETQ. Trimming took 1 base from V and 0 from J, leaving 8 bases between them. CDR3 protein: CASSLMGYSNQPQHF. The CDR3 DNA is TGCGCCAGCAGCTTGATGGGTTATAGCAATCAGCCCCAGCATTTT. Variable domain in full (rest from reference TRBV5-1 and TRBJ1-5): KAGVTQTPRYLIKTRGQQVTLSCSPISGHRSVSWYQQTPGQGLQFLFEYFSETQRNKGNFPGRFSGRQFSNSRSEMNVSTLELGDSALYLCASSLMGYSNQPQHFGDGTRLSIL.

In this sample, this clonotype turned up many times. The CDR3 DNA sequence: TGTGCCAGCAGCATCGGGGACGTTTTTGAAAAACTGTTTTTT. It specifies CASSIGDVFEKLFF. The J gene is TRBJ1-4, the V gene TRBV11-2; maybe TRBD1 (5 bases). The V end lost 5 bases, the J end lost 7 bases, and 14 bases lay between the germline ends. The CDR3 runs to 14 residues. Germline loops: CDR1 SGHAT, CDR2 FQNNGV.

This clonotype was counted at least ten times. The chain is built from TRBV28 and TRBJ2-7; 15 positions match TRBD2. V gave up 1 base and J gave up 3 bases; unmatched junction bases: 4. CDR3 length: 17 amino acids. The germline CDR1 and CDR2 sequences are MDHEN and SYDVKM. The CDR3 region has the DNA TGTGCCAGCAGTTTATCGGGACTAGCGGGAGGCTTCTACGAGCAGTACTTC. Its protein is CASSLSGLAGGFYEQYF.

This chain connects TRBV3-1 to TRBJ2-5; tentative D call: TRBD2 (6 bases). This CDR3 comprises 14 residues. V was shortened by 4 bases and J by 7 bases, with 16 bases between the two germline ends. CDR1 is LGHDT, CDR2 YNNKEL, per germline (reference sequence). CDR3 coding DNA: TGTGCCAGCAGCCCCCCTAGCGTGGTAGCGACCCAGTACTTC. Protein: CASSPPSVVATQYF.

This clonotype was counted a single time. One base away lies a much larger clone, so this may be a sequencing read error. This chain connects TRBV12-3 or TRBV12-4 to TRBJ2-7, with 12 nucleotides matching TRBD2. J was trimmed by 3 bases and V by 8 bases; bases with no gene match: 8. The CDR3 is 15 residues long. The CDR3 reads CASGTSGRSVYEQYF. CDR3 DNA sequence: TGTGCCAGCGGAACTAGCGGGAGGTCTGTCTACGAGCAGTACTTC.

The rearrangement links TRBV19 to TRBJ2-7; 8 bases agree with TRBD1. This CDR3 contains 15 residues. Germline V gene data show CDR1 as LNHDA and CDR2 as SQIVND (reference sequence). Trimming at V came to 6 bases and at J to 1 base, leaving 8 bases not matched to a gene. CDR3 DNA: TGTGCCAGTAGCCTCCAGGACAGGGAATCCTACGAGCAGTACTTC. It is translated as CASSLQDRESYEQYF.